The source of this TCR beta chain is a study of shared clonotypes between healthy human individuals. Study-level findings and limits: Memory subsets had estimated richness that was generally smaller than that of naive subsets. Owing to a small donor count, the genetic and exposure-history diversity represented was limited.

In the authors' workflow: ImmunoSEQ sequences covered only the junction and lacked quality scores; filtering therefore differed. Produced via immunoSEQ multiplex PCR; TCRdb's table is partial and in-frame only. V and J calls plus clone size are reproduced from that table; the DNA served to infer D and trimming. The sample shows 2 million to 2.5 million clones, 95% of them seen only once. About this clone: Its antigen is not known. The sample contains more than one DNA sequence encoding this CDR3.

Germline loops: CDR1 LNHDA, CDR2 SQIVND (reference sequence). The CDR3 is 14 amino acids. The V and J ends lost 6 bases and 2 bases, in that order; junction bases with no gene match: 1. Sequences were obtained from naive CD4+ T cells sorted from blood. Specified subset: CD45RA+ positively selected. J is TRBJ1-5 and V is TRBV19, with 10 nucleotides matching TRBD1. This TCR was sampled from a man aged 18-30 years in good health. The CDR3 sequence: CASSGTGGNQPQHF. The CDR3 nucleotides are TGTGCCAGTAGCGGGACAGGGGGCAATCAGCCCCAGCATTTT.